These T cell receptor beta chains were read from a single sample in a study of cytomegalovirus exposure and HLA in healthy donors. Repertoires were generated with immunoSEQ multiplex PCR, while TCRdb's copy carries only in-frame clones and drops some. The table records some 200,000 clones, roughly 80% of them present only once. Sequenced sample: PBMCs. The receptors were gathered from a woman aged 25 to 39 in good health and CMV-seronegative. The CDR3 runs from the conserved cysteine through the conserved F or W. D genes are given only for firm matches. Size values are once, few and many counts, or a class for expanded clones, and some rows have none.

CDR3 protein,CDR3 DNA,J gene,clone size,D gene,V gene
CAWSVRRLNTEAFF,TGTGCCTGGAGTGTACGCCGGTTGAACACTGAAGCTTTCTTT,TRBJ1-1,.,.,TRBV30
CASSFLAGGPLGETQYF,TGCGCCAGCAGCTTCCTAGCGGGAGGGCCGCTTGGGGAGACCCAGTACTTC,TRBJ2-5,.,TRBD2,TRBV5-1
CASGAYYNEKLFF,TGTGCCAGCGGGGCGTATTATAATGAAAAACTGTTTTTT,TRBJ1-4,.,.,TRBV5-8
CASSSPRFGPGKPQETQYF,TGTGCCAGCAGCTCACCTAGATTCGGGCCGGGAAAGCCCCAAGAGACCCAGTACTTC,TRBJ2-5,.,.,TRBV5-4
CASSQGTGASYEQYF,TGTGCCAGCAGCCAGGGGACAGGAGCCTCCTACGAGCAGTACTTC,TRBJ2-7,.,TRBD1,TRBV6-5
CASSYTGTGNNEQYF,TGTGCCAGCAGTTATACCGGGACAGGGAATAACGAGCAGTACTTC,TRBJ2-7,.,TRBD1,TRBV6-6
CASRTGRFYGYTF,TGTGCCAGTAGAACAGGGCGATTCTATGGCTACACCTTC,TRBJ1-2,.,.,TRBV19
CASSGRGTHNEQFF,TGTGCCAGCAGTGGTCGCGGCACCCACAATGAGCAGTTCTTC,TRBJ2-1,.,.,TRBV6-1
CASSQGDIDTGELFF,TGTGCCAGCAGCCAGGGAGACATAGACACCGGGGAGCTGTTTTTT,TRBJ2-2,.,.,TRBV4-2
CASSPGLSYEQYF,TGTGCCAGCAGCCCGGGGTTGAGTTACGAGCAGTACTTC,TRBJ2-7,.,.,TRBV5-6
CASRDRAYEQYF,TGTGCCAGCCGGGACAGGGCCTACGAGCAGTACTTC,TRBJ2-7,.,TRBD1,TRBV5-6
CASSSLANTEAFF,TGTGCCAGCAGCTCCCTAGCGAACACTGAAGCTTTCTTT,TRBJ1-1,.,.,TRBV7-3
CASPNGPGGDQPQHF,TGTGCCAGCCCCAACGGGCCAGGAGGTGATCAGCCCCAGCATTTT,TRBJ1-5,few,.,TRBV21-1
CASSRPTGTDTQYF,TGCGCCAGCAGTCGGCCCACAGGCACAGATACGCAGTATTTT,TRBJ2-3,.,.,TRBV4-1
CASSLVGGEGYTF,TGCGCCAGCAGCTTGGTTGGGGGCGAAGGCTACACCTTC,TRBJ1-2,.,.,TRBV5-1
CASSLTGAEGYTF,TGTGCCAGCAGCCTCACTGGGGCGGAAGGCTACACCTTC,TRBJ1-2,.,.,TRBV7-9
CASSGTYTDTQYF,TGTGCCAGTAGTGGGACTTACACAGATACGCAGTATTTT,TRBJ2-3,.,.,TRBV19
CASTLLAGLQETQYF,TGTGCCAGCACTCTCCTAGCGGGGCTCCAAGAGACCCAGTACTTC,TRBJ2-5,.,TRBD2,TRBV5-4
CAWNQQGVNTEAFF,TGTGCCTGGAATCAACAGGGGGTAAACACTGAAGCTTTCTTT,TRBJ1-1,.,TRBD1,TRBV30
CASSEGGSSYNEQFF,TGTGCCAGCAGCGAGGGGGGGAGCTCCTACAATGAGCAGTTCTTC,TRBJ2-1,.,.,TRBV5-4
CASSQGRGDYFEPQHF,TGCGCCAGCAGCCAAGGACGCGGGGATTATTTCGAGCCCCAGCATTTT,TRBJ1-5,.,.,TRBV4-1
CSARMGQDFGGYPF,TGCAGCGCACGAATGGGACAGGACTTTGGGGGCTACCCCTTC,TRBJ1-2,once,TRBD1,TRBV29-1
CASSLGQGDGYTF,TGTGCCAGCAGTTTAGGACAGGGGGATGGCTACACCTTC,TRBJ1-2,.,TRBD1,TRBV6-1
CASSPDGTYEQYF,TGTGCCAGCAGCCCCGACGGGACCTACGAGCAGTACTTC,TRBJ2-7,.,.,TRBV9
CASSLWEQQETQYF,TGTGCCAGCAGTTTATGGGAACAGCAAGAGACCCAGTACTTC,TRBJ2-5,.,.,TRBV28
CASSFGASGQWEQYF,TGTGCCAGCAGTTTTGGGGCTAGCGGGCAATGGGAGCAGTACTTC,TRBJ2-7,.,TRBD2,TRBV27
CATTDSYLSGNTIYF,TGTGCCACCACGGACAGCTACCTCTCTGGAAACACCATATATTTT,TRBJ1-3,few,.,TRBV19
CASSLVRTGEGTEAFF,TGTGCCAGCTCACTTGTCCGCACAGGGGAAGGCACTGAAGCTTTCTTT,TRBJ1-1,.,TRBD1,TRBV18
CASSEQGATYEQYF,TGTGCCAGCAGTGAACAGGGGGCGACCTACGAGCAGTACTTC,TRBJ2-7,.,TRBD1,TRBV2
CASSRRTKVYEQYF,TGTGCCAGCAGCCGCAGGACAAAGGTCTACGAGCAGTACTTC,TRBJ2-7,once,.,TRBV11-2
CASRRVAGGPHEQYF,TGTGCCAGCAGGAGGGTAGCGGGAGGGCCCCACGAGCAGTACTTC,TRBJ2-7,.,TRBD2,TRBV6-1
CASSRQGPPLYEQFF,TGTGCCAGCAGCAGACAGGGCCCCCCTCTTTATGAGCAGTTCTTC,TRBJ2-1,.,TRBD1,TRBV7-9
CASSWGLLAGDATQYF,TGCGCCAGCAGCTGGGGTTTACTAGCGGGAGACGCTACGCAGTATTTT,TRBJ2-3,.,TRBD2,TRBV5-1
CALVYPLPLDEQFF,TGTGCCCTAGTTTACCCCCTCCCGCTGGATGAGCAGTTCTTC,TRBJ2-1,once,.,TRBV2
CASSLWESTEAFF,TGTGCCAGCAGCTTATGGGAGAGCACTGAAGCTTTCTTT,TRBJ1-1,.,.,TRBV11-2
CASSRQGDSIEKLFF,TGTGCCAGCAGCAGGCAGGGGGATTCGATTGAAAAACTGTTTTTT,TRBJ1-4,.,TRBD1,TRBV6-5
CASSEGLAGGPPPDNEQFF,TGTGCCAGCAGTGAGGGACTAGCGGGGGGTCCCCCCCCTGACAATGAGCAGTTCTTC,TRBJ2-1,.,TRBD2,TRBV6-1
CASSFQGMETQYF,TGTGCCAGCAGCTTTCAGGGTATGGAGACCCAGTACTTC,TRBJ2-5,.,.,TRBV28
CASSPPGQEPGPLHF,TGTGCCAGCAGCCCGCCGGGACAGGAACCAGGACCCCTCCACTTT,TRBJ1-6,.,TRBD1,TRBV7-9
CASSGEEGAGEKLFF,TGTGCCAGCAGCGGCGAGGAGGGGGCGGGGGAAAAACTGTTTTTT,TRBJ1-4,.,TRBD1,TRBV9
CASSDWRGDKDMNTEAFF,TGCGCCAGCAGTGATTGGAGGGGTGACAAAGATATGAACACTGAAGCTTTCTTT,TRBJ1-1,.,.,TRBV10-2
CSVESGTSAEYF,TGCAGCGTTGAATCTGGGACATCCGCGGAGTACTTC,TRBJ2-7,.,.,TRBV29-1
CAIRGQGYSYEQYF,TGTGCCATAAGGGGTCAGGGGTACTCCTACGAGCAGTACTTC,TRBJ2-7,.,.,TRBV10-3
CASSPLAESTEAFF,TGTGCCAGCTCACCCTTAGCAGAGTCTACCGAAGCTTTCTTT,TRBJ1-1,.,.,TRBV18
CASSLSEGLTYEQYF,TGTGCCAGCAGTTTATCGGAGGGGCTGACCTACGAGCAGTACTTC,TRBJ2-7,.,.,TRBV27
CASSVRTPANTGELFF,TGTGCCAGCAGCGTACGAACTCCCGCGAACACCGGGGAGCTGTTTTTT,TRBJ2-2,.,.,TRBV9
CASSLRGGGQYF,TGTGCCAGCAGCTTGCGGGGAGGGGGGCAGTACTTC,TRBJ2-5,.,.,TRBV5-4
CASSPGTGIYSNQPQHF,TGTGCCAGCAGCCCCGGGACAGGGATTTATAGCAATCAGCCCCAGCATTTT,TRBJ1-5,once,TRBD1,TRBV28
CASQLPIDRGATEAFF,TGTGCCAGCCAGTTACCTATCGACAGGGGAGCCACTGAAGCTTTCTTT,TRBJ1-1,.,TRBD1,TRBV28
CASSQEGLASSYEQYF,TGCGCCAGCAGCCAAGAGGGACTAGCGAGCTCCTACGAGCAGTACTTC,TRBJ2-7,.,TRBD2,TRBV4-1
CASSLSQGTYEQYF,TGTGCCAGCAGTTTATCCCAGGGAACCTACGAGCAGTACTTC,TRBJ2-7,.,.,TRBV27
CASSLSGLGGEQYF,TGTGCCAGCAGTCTTAGCGGGCTCGGGGGAGAGCAGTACTTC,TRBJ2-7,.,TRBD2,TRBV27